The following is a TCR beta chain sequence with its context. Its specificity is not known. This sample was included in a study of graft-versus-host responses after intestinal transplantation. Germline loops: CDR1 SGHTA, CDR2 FQGNSA. This CDR3 contains 17 residues. Trimming removed 1 base from V and 2 bases from J; junction bases left unmatched: 6. The data were produced by immunoSEQ multiplex PCR, yet TCRdb's version contains in-frame clones alone and is incomplete. Of approximately 78,000 clones in the sample, 80% to 90% were seen once. This chain uses TRBV7-2 with TRBJ2-3; 10 bases map to TRBD2. The sample in question was unstimulated CD8+ T cells sorted from spleen or lymph node cells, obtained before transplant. The receptor's source is a human donor who was the organ donor for an intestinal transplant. DNA of the CDR3: TGTGCCAGCAGCTTAGTTAGCGGGGGGCATTTCACAGATACGCAGTATTTT. This sequence encodes CASSLVSGGHFTDTQYF.